This TCR beta chain was identified during a study of cytomegalovirus exposure and HLA in healthy donors. Overall study findings and caveats: CMV antigen specificity of a few CMV-associated chains was confirmed in vitro. Reports credit the classifier with highly specific, highly sensitive diagnosis of cytomegalovirus status.

The PCR employed 60 Vbeta primers together with 13 Jbeta primers. As handled by the study authors: A follow-up analysis tallied 65 million to 80 million unique TCR beta chains, roughly 11 million shared. TCRdb's table, derived via immunoSEQ multiplex PCR, lists solely in-frame clones and lacks some. V, J and clone size derive from that table, while D and trimming were established from the DNA sequence. The table includes 150,000 or so clones, roughly 80% detected once. On this clone: The antigen remains unidentified.

This clonotype was sampled from a man in his forties in good health and CMV-seropositive. Specimen: PBMCs.

CDR3 nucleotide sequence: TGTGCCAGCAGTTTCTTAGCCAAAAACATTCAGTACTTC. Protein: CASSFLAKNIQYF. The chain is built from TRBV28 and TRBJ2-4; D is undetermined. Trimming took off 3 bases at V and 0 bases at J, with 3 bases between the two ends. The CDR3 runs 13 residues. Germline V gene sequence: CDR1 MDHEN, CDR2 SYDVKM.